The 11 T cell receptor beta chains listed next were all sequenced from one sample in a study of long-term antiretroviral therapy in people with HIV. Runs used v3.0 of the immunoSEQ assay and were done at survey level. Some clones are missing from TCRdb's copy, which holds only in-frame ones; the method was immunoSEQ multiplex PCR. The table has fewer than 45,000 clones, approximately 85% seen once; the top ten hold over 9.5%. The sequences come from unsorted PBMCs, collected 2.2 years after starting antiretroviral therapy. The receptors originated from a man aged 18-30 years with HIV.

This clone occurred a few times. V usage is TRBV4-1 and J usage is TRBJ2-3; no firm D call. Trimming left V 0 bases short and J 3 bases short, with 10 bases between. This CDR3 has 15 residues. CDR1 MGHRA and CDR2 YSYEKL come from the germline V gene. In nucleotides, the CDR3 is TGCGCCAGCAGCCAAGACATGGTAGGGACAGATACGCAGTATTTT. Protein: CASSQDMVGTDTQYF.

This chain's CDR3 is CASQDQGTSGGLGETQYF. CDR3 DNA: TGTGCCAGCCAAGACCAGGGGACTAGCGGGGGGCTGGGGGAGACCCAGTACTTC. This chain links TRBV4-2 with TRBJ2-5; 15 nucleotides line up with TRBD2. Germline V CDR1 and CDR2: LGHNA, YNFKEQ. J gave up 5 bases and V 8 bases, and 15 bases lay outside the gene matches. The CDR3 runs to 18 residues.

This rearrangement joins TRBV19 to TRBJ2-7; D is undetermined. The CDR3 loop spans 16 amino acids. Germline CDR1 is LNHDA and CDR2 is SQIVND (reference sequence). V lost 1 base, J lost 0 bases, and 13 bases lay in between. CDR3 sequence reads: CASSIGSGELSYEQYF. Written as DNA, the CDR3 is TGTGCCAGTAGTATAGGATCGGGTGAACTCTCCTACGAGCAGTACTTC.

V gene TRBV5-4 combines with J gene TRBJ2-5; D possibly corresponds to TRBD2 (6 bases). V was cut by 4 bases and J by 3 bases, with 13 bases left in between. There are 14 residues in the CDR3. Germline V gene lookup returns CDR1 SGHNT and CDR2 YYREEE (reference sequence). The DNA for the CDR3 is TGTGCCAGCAGCCGTGGGGGGTCAGAAGAGACCCAGTACTTC. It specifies CASSRGGSEETQYF.

CDR3 DNA: TGCGCCAGCGAAGGGTTCAACACCGGGGAGCTGTTTTTT. As protein: CASEGFNTGELFF. The V and J genes are TRBV4-1 and TRBJ2-2; D is uncertain. V was pared by 8 bases and J by 2 bases, with 9 bases between. The germline V gene has CDR1 MGHRA and CDR2 YSYEKL. CDR3 length: 13 residues.

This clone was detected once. The CDR3 nucleotides read TGTGCCAGCAGTCCTCGGGGAGGGGCCTGGCCCCAGCATTTT. This sequence encodes CASSPRGGAWPQHF. This chain joins TRBV6-5 and TRBJ1-5; possible D gene TRBD1, 5 bases. Trimming cost V 5 bases and J 9 bases, with 17 bases left between them. There are 14 residues in the CDR3. The V gene's germline CDR1 is MNHEY and CDR2 SVGAGI.

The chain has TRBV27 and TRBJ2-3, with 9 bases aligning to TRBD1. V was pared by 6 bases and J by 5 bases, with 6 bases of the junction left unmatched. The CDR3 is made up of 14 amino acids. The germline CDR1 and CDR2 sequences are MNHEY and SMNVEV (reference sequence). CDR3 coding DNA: TGTGCCAGCAGACCATGGGACAGGGAAGATACGCAGTATTTT. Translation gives CASRPWDREDTQYF.

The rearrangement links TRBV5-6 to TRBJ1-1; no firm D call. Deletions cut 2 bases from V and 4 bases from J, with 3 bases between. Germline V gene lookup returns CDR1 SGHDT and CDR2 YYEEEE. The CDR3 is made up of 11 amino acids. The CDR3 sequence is CASSLSTEAFF. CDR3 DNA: TGTGCCAGCAGCTTATCCACTGAAGCTTTCTTT.

The CDR3 sequence is CAGASRDSYEQYF. The CDR3 DNA reads TGTGCCGGTGCATCGCGCGATTCCTACGAGCAGTACTTC. The chain is built from TRBV19 and TRBJ2-7; no definite D call. The CDR3 loop spans 13 amino acids. Trimming removed 11 bases at V and 1 base at J, with 15 bases between. The germline CDR1 and CDR2 sequences are LNHDA and SQIVND (reference sequence).

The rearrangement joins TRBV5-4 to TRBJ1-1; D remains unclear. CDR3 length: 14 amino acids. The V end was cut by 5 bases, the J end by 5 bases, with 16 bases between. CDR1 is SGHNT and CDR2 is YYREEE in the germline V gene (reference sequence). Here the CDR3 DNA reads TGTGCCAGCAGTTCGGGCCCTGCGGTTACTGAAGCTTTCTTT. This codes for CASSSGPAVTEAFF.

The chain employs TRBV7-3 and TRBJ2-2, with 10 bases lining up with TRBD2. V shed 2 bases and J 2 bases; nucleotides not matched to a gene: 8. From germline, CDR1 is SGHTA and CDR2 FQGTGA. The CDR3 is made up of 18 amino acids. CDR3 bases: TGTGCCAGCAGCTTATTTCCCCGGACTAGCGGAAACACCGGGGAGCTGTTTTTT. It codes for CASSLFPRTSGNTGELFF.